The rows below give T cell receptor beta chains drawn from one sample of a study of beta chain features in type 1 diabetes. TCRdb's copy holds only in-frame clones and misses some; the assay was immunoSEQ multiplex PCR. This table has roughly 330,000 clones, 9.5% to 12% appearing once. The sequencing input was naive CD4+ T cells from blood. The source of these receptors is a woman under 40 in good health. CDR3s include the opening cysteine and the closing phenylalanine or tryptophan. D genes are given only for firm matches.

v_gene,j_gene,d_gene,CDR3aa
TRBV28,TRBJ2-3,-,CASRRTSTDTQYF
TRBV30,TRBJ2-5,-,CAWSVGGGETQYF
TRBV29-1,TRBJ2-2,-,CSVHGVGTGELFF
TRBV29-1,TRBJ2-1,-,CSVYGQINEQFF
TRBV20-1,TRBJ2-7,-,CSAAGYEQYF
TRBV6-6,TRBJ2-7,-,CASSRLVPEQYF
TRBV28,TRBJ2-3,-,CASSLWQGIADTQYF
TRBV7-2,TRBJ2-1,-,CASSTQSYNEQFF
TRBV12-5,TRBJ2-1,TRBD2,CASGGSGRSDEQFF
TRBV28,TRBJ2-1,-,CASRPMSSYNEQFF
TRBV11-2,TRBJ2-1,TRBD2,CASSLVLAGAGEQFF
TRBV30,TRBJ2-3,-,CAWKSYTDTQYF
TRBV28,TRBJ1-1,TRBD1,CASSLDRGTEAFF
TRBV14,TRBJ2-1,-,CASSHPAGSYNEQFF
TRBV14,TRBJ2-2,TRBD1,CASSQVGTGVTGELFF
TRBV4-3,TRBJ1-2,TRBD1,CASSPRDRASYGYTF
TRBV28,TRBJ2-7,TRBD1,CASSLAGQGVYEQYF
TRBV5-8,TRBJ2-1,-,CASSLRRTYNEQFF
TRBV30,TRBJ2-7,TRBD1,CAWTQGASDEQYF
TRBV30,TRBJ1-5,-,CACSVGTPNQPQHF
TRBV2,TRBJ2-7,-,CASSQYEQYF
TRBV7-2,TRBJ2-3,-,CASSQEPVLSTGTDTQYF
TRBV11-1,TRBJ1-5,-,CASSDRSNQPQHF
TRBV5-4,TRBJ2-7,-,CASSQDRTSSYEQYF
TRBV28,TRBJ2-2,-,CASSLPYPGELFF
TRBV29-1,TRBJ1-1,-,CSVVPRAKRNTEAFF
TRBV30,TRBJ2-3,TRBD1,CAWSAGDRGTQYF
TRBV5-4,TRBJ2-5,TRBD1,CASSLRGTGETQYF
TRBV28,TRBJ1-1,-,CASSPYLPGGGTEAFF
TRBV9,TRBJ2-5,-,CASSIDVQGQETQYF
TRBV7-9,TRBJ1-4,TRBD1,CASSSGTGDEKLFF
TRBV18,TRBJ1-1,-,CASSPIGREPMNTEAFF
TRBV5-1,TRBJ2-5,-,CASSLPQGLGETQYF
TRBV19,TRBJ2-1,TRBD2,CASSIELAGHYNEQFF
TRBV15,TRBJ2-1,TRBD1,CATSSGTEMVYEQFF
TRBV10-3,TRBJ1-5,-,CAANQDGNQPQHF
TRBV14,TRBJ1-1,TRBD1,CASRRQGSSTEAFF
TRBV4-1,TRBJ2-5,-,CASSHGQSQETQYF
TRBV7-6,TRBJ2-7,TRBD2,CASSLTETSSGQYF